These 5 T cell receptor beta chains were sequenced from one sample in a study of T cell responses to AZD1222 COVID-19 vaccine. Libraries were prepared by immunoSEQ multiplex PCR; TCRdb keeps only in-frame clonotypes and omits some of them. The table has about 150,000 clones, around 93% seen once. Source: peripheral blood, taken on day 0 of AZD1222 vaccination. Receptors were obtained from an adult in good health.

This clone was observed once. V usage is TRBV29-1 and J usage is TRBJ2-3; no definite D call. The V end lost 1 base, the J end lost 4 bases, and 9 bases lay between the germline ends. The CDR3 has 13 residues. The V gene's germline CDR1 is SQVTM and CDR2 ANQGSEA. CDR3 DNA sequence: TGCAGCGTTGAAGGCCGATCGGCAGATACGCAGTATTTT. This encodes CSVEGRSADTQYF.

The rearrangement links TRBV28 to TRBJ2-3; 11 nucleotides align to TRBD2. Germline CDR1 MDHEN, CDR2 SYDVKM. This CDR3 is 17 amino acids long. J gave up 3 bases and V 7 bases, and 12 bases lay outside the gene matches. The CDR3 protein is CASNGVAGGPGTDTQYF. The CDR3 DNA follows: TGTGCCAGCAATGGGGTAGCGGGAGGGCCGGGAACAGATACGCAGTATTTT.

This chain connects TRBV14 to TRBJ1-1; D is unclear. V shed 1 base and J shed 3 bases, with 3 bases lying between them. The CDR3 consists of 12 residues. CDR1 is SGHDN and CDR2 is FVKESK in the germline V gene. CDR3 loop: CASSQGYTEAFF. CDR3 sequence (DNA): TGTGCCAGCAGCCAAGGCTACACTGAAGCTTTCTTT.

Points on this clone: Other nucleotide sequences from this sample produce the same CDR3. The gene calls are TRBV27 and TRBJ2-7; 10 bases are shared with TRBD2. Germline assignment: CDR1 MNHEY and CDR2 SMNVEV (reference sequence). Trimming took 6 bases from V and 4 from J; bases not matched to a gene: 6. The CDR3 is 14 amino acids. CDR3 amino acids: CASRRLAGVYEQYF. Here the CDR3 DNA reads TGTGCCAGCAGACGCCTAGCGGGAGTGTACGAGCAGTACTTC.

The chain recombines TRBV4-2 with TRBJ1-1; D ambiguous. CDR1 and CDR2 (germline): LGHNA, YNFKEQ. Between the trimmed V and J ends, which lost 5 bases and 0 bases, there was a span of 16 bases. This CDR3 has 16 amino acids. CDR3 nucleotides: TGTGCCAGCAGCAAATCTAAGGGCTTGGTGAACACTGAAGCTTTCTTT. This sequence encodes CASSKSKGLVNTEAFF.